This T cell receptor (beta chain) was sequenced for a study of post-analysis software for immune sequencing data. Study-level findings and limits: Among a few TRBV segments more frequent in patients than controls were TRBV5-6, TRBV5-1 and TRBV20-1.

Trimming shortened V by 6 bases and J by 2 bases, and 8 bases separated the two germline ends. Germline CDR1 is MDHEN and CDR2 is SYDVKM. The CDR3 has 12 residues. Notes on this clonotype: Its antigen is not identified.

Each TCR beta cDNA library carried unique molecular identifiers. TCRdb processed the PCR reads anew with MiXCR; each CDR3 protein has one entry. The table includes 750,000 to 950,000 distinct CDR3 sequences, around 42% detected once. The chain employs TRBV28 and TRBJ2-7, with D hard to call. This TCR was recovered from a girl aged 5 to 17 with multiple sclerosis. The sequencing input was blood. This CDR3 reads CASSPHPYEQYF. CDR3 DNA: TGTGCCAGCAGCCCCCACCCCTACGAGCAGTACTTC.